These T cell receptor beta chains were read from a single sample in a study of immune heterogeneity within non-small cell lung tumors. TCRdb ran MiXCR on the multiplex PCR reads and lists one entry per CDR3 protein. The sample holds roughly 3,300 distinct CDR3 sequences, roughly a sixth seen once. Sequencing was done on a sample of lung tumor tissue. These receptor sequences come from a man aged 50-59 years with non-small cell lung cancer. Both conserved end residues are part of each CDR3. The D gene is left open where the match is weak. The size entry is marked missing in some rows and otherwise reads once, few, many or a size class.

V gene	D gene	clone size	J gene	CDR3 protein	CDR3 DNA
TRBV5-5	-	-	TRBJ2-1	CSSSFFGDNEQFF	TGTTCCAGCAGCTTCTTCGGAGACAATGAGCAGTTCTTC
TRBV2	-	medium-sized	TRBJ1-5	CASSRTDNQPQHF	TGTGCCAGCAGCCGGACAGACAATCAGCCCCAGCATTTT
TRBV2	-	-	TRBJ2-5	CASKSSDPRETQYF	TGTGCCAGCAAATCTAGCGACCCTCGGGAGACCCAGTACTTC
TRBV10-2	-	medium-sized	TRBJ1-1	CASLELNTEAFF	TGCGCCAGCCTTGAGCTGAACACTGAAGCTTTCTTT
TRBV28	TRBD2	few	TRBJ2-7	CASSFNRLAGNEQYF	TGTGCCAGCAGTTTCAACAGACTAGCGGGGAACGAGCAGTACTTC
TRBV6-2/TRBV6-3	-	-	TRBJ2-1	CASSYEHRYYNEQFF	TGTGCCAGCAGTTACGAACACAGGTACTACAATGAGCAGTTCTTC
TRBV20-1	-	few	TRBJ2-3	CSAPRGNTDTQYF	TGCAGTGCTCCACGGGGCAACACAGATACGCAGTATTTT
TRBV5-1	TRBD1	many	TRBJ2-1	CASSLEGTGINEQFF	TGCGCCAGCAGCTTGGAAGGGACAGGGATCAATGAGCAGTTCTTC
TRBV7-3	-	medium-sized	TRBJ1-6	CASSLTGDGNSPLHF	TGTGCCAGCAGCTTAACTGGGGACGGAAATTCACCCCTCCACTTT
TRBV28	TRBD2	medium-sized	TRBJ2-3	CASHIKLAEARTTDTQYF	TGTGCCAGCCACATCAAACTAGCGGAAGCCCGCACGACAGATACGCAGTATTTT
TRBV10-2	TRBD1	medium-sized	TRBJ2-7	CASSEGTGVYEQYF	TGCGCCAGCAGTGAAGGGACAGGAGTGTACGAGCAGTACTTC
TRBV6-1	TRBD2	medium-sized	TRBJ2-7	CASSEASGSSYEQYF	TGTGCCAGCAGTGAGGCTAGCGGGAGCTCATACGAGCAGTACTTC
TRBV27	TRBD2	medium-sized	TRBJ2-2	CASSLGLSGPTNTGELFF	TGTGCCAGCAGTTTGGGGCTTAGCGGGCCCACGAACACCGGGGAGCTGTTTTTT
TRBV6-2/TRBV6-3	-	-	TRBJ2-6	CASSMVRTNSVANVLTF	TGTGCCAGCAGTATGGTCAGGACCAACTCTGTGGCCAACGTCCTGACTTTC
TRBV7-6	-	medium-sized	TRBJ2-7	CASSLEGYSYEQYF	TGTGCCAGCAGCTTAGAGGGGTACTCCTACGAGCAGTACTTC
TRBV28	-	-	TRBJ2-6	CASSSGFGANVLTF	TGTGCCAGCAGTTCAGGGTTCGGGGCCAACGTCCTGACTTTC
TRBV3-1	TRBD2	many	TRBJ2-1	CASSPQPGLAGLNEQFF	TGTGCCAGCAGTCCTCAACCGGGACTAGCGGGACTCAATGAGCAGTTCTTC
TRBV28	-	-	TRBJ1-2	CATLWTVNYGYTF	TGTGCCACCCTCTGGACAGTAAACTATGGCTACACCTTC
TRBV28	-	medium-sized	TRBJ2-2	CASSLFSYTGELFF	TGTGCCAGCAGTTTATTTTCCTACACCGGGGAGCTGTTTTTT
TRBV18	-	medium-sized	TRBJ1-4	CASSNSGEKLFF	TGTGCCAGCTCAAATAGTGGGGAAAAACTGTTTTTT
TRBV5-5	-	medium-sized	TRBJ2-3	CASSPDRGTDTQYF	TGTGCCAGCAGCCCGGACAGAGGAACAGATACGCAGTATTTT
TRBV20-1	-	many	TRBJ1-1	CSARVNTEAFF	TGCAGTGCTAGAGTTAACACTGAAGCTTTCTTT
TRBV28	-	medium-sized	TRBJ2-7	CASSGYEQYF	TGTGCCAGCAGCGGTTACGAGCAGTACTTC
TRBV18	TRBD2	-	TRBJ2-1	CASSLLAGGSYNEQFF	TGTGCCAGCTCATTACTAGCGGGAGGTTCGTACAATGAGCAGTTCTTC
TRBV6-5	-	few	TRBJ2-5	CASSYSDSQETQYF	TGTGCCAGCAGTTACAGTGACAGCCAAGAGACCCAGTACTTC
TRBV2	-	-	TRBJ2-5	CASRRQLNQETQYF	TGTGCCAGCAGACGACAGCTGAACCAAGAGACCCAGTACTTC
TRBV28	-	medium-sized	TRBJ1-2	CASSFGIGYGYTF	TGTGCCAGCAGTTTCGGAATAGGGTATGGCTACACCTTC
TRBV6-1	TRBD1	medium-sized	TRBJ2-7	CASSSRDRVYEQYF	TGTGCCAGCAGTTCCCGGGACAGGGTCTACGAGCAGTACTTC
TRBV2	TRBD1	medium-sized	TRBJ1-1	CASRDRGIGTEAFF	TGTGCCAGCAGGGACAGGGGTATTGGCACTGAAGCTTTCTTT
TRBV27	TRBD1	medium-sized	TRBJ1-5	CASSPFDRGQPQHF	TGTGCCAGCAGCCCATTTGACAGGGGTCAGCCCCAGCATTTT
TRBV7-2	TRBD2	medium-sized	TRBJ2-2	CASSFSGKASDTGELFF	TGTGCCAGCAGCTTTAGCGGGAAGGCTTCGGACACCGGGGAGCTGTTTTTT
TRBV28	TRBD1	medium-sized	TRBJ1-5	CASSLEGQGNQPQHF	TGTGCCAGCAGTTTAGAGGGACAGGGCAATCAGCCCCAGCATTTT
TRBV11-3	-	medium-sized	TRBJ2-2	CASSLAGKGAGELFF	TGTGCCAGCAGCTTAGCCGGGAAAGGGGCCGGGGAGCTGTTTTTT
TRBV30	TRBD2	-	TRBJ2-7	CAWGLADYEQYF	TGTGCCTGGGGACTAGCGGACTACGAGCAGTACTTC
TRBV6-2/TRBV6-3	-	medium-sized	TRBJ2-1	CASSTSIDNEQFF	TGTGCCAGCAGTACCAGCATAGACAATGAGCAGTTCTTC
TRBV6-1	-	medium-sized	TRBJ1-6	CASRLSLFTQSSYNSPLHF	TGTGCCAGCAGGCTCTCATTATTTACCCAGAGCTCCTATAATTCACCCCTCCACTTT
TRBV14	TRBD1	-	TRBJ2-7	CASSQGKTGAEQYF	TGTGCCAGCAGCCAAGGAAAGACAGGGGCCGAGCAGTACTTC
TRBV20-1	TRBD2	medium-sized	TRBJ2-7	CSAPKSGRAAYEQYF	TGCAGTGCTCCCAAGAGCGGGAGGGCCGCCTACGAGCAGTACTTC
TRBV5-1	-	medium-sized	TRBJ1-5	CASSPTGSRGQPQHF	TGCGCCAGCAGCCCAACAGGGTCTAGGGGTCAGCCCCAGCATTTT
TRBV13	-	-	TRBJ2-7	CASSSGTFNYEQYF	TGTGCCAGCAGTTCAGGGACTTTTAACTACGAGCAGTACTTC
TRBV5-1	TRBD2	many	TRBJ2-1	CASSWGLAGVFGEQFF	TGCGCCAGCAGCTGGGGACTAGCGGGAGTTTTTGGTGAGCAGTTCTTC
TRBV3-1	-	-	TRBJ1-5	CASSPTVGGNQPQHF	TGTGCCAGCAGCCCAACAGTGGGCGGCAATCAGCCCCAGCATTTT
TRBV2	TRBD2	medium-sized	TRBJ2-5	CASSPIAGGETQYF	TGTGCCAGCAGTCCAATAGCGGGTGGGGAGACCCAGTACTTC
TRBV5-5	-	large	TRBJ1-5	CASSLRLAGNQPQHF	TGTGCCAGCAGCTTGCGGTTGGCAGGCAATCAGCCCCAGCATTTT
TRBV7-2	-	many	TRBJ1-2	CASSLEAGGRRGGYTF	TGTGCCAGCAGCTTAGAGGCGGGGGGCAGGAGGGGGGGCTACACCTTC
TRBV20-1	-	medium-sized	TRBJ2-6	CSARNREPGANVLTF	TGCAGTGCTAGAAACAGAGAACCTGGGGCCAACGTCCTGACTTTC
TRBV5-4	TRBD2	once	TRBJ2-1	CASSLGNPGLRYEQFF	TGTGCCAGCAGCTTGGGGAATCCGGGACTAAGGTATGAGCAGTTCTTC
TRBV7-3	-	large	TRBJ1-3	CASSHAGNTIYF	TGTGCCAGCAGCCATGCTGGAAACACCATATATTTT
TRBV6-1	TRBD2	medium-sized	TRBJ2-1	CASRITSGSFYNEQFF	TGTGCCAGCAGAATTACTAGCGGGAGTTTTTACAATGAGCAGTTCTTC
TRBV7-9	TRBD1	medium-sized	TRBJ1-1	CASSPTGDGTEAFF	TGTGCCAGCAGCCCGACAGGGGATGGCACTGAAGCTTTCTTT